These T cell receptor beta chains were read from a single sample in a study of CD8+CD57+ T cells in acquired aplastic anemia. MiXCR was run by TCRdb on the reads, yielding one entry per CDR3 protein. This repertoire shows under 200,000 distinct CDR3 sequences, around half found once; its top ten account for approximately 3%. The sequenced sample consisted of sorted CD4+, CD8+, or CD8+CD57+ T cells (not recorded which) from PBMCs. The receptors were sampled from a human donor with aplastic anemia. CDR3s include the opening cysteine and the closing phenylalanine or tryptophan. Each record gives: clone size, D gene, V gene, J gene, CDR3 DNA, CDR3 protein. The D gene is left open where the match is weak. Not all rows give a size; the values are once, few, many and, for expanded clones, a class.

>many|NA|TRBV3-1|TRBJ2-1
TGTGCCAGCAGCAACCTCTCCTACAATGAGCAGTTCTTC
CASSNLSYNEQFF
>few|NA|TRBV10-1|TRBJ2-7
TGCGCCAGCAGCAACTTAGCGGCCGAGCAGTACTTC
CASSNLAAEQYF
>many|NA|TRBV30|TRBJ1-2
TGTGCCTGGGGGACGGTTGGCTACACCTTC
CAWGTVGYTF
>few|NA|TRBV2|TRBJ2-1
TGTGCCAGCAGCCCCCGGGACTACAATGAGCAGTTCTTC
CASSPRDYNEQFF
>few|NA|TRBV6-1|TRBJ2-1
TGTGCCAGCGGGAAGGGAGTAAAGGGGGCGGGAGCGGATGAGCAGTTCTTC
CASGKGVKGAGADEQFF
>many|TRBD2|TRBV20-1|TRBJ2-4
TGCAGTGCTAGAGATCCGGGAGGACGGCAGAAAAACATTCAGTACTTC
CSARDPGGRQKNIQYF
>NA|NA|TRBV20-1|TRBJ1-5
TGCAGTGCTACTCTCGGAAGCAATCAGCCCCAGCATTTT
CSATLGSNQPQHF
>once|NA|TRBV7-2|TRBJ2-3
TGTGCCAGCAGCTTAGGGCCAGGAGGCACAGATACGCAGTATTTT
CASSLGPGGTDTQYF
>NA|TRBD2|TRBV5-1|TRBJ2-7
TGCGCCAGCAGATCACTAGCGGGGTCCTCCTACGAGCAGTACTTC
CASRSLAGSSYEQYF
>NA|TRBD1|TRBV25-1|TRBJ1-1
TGTGCCAGTACCCGTGGGGCCGACAGGGGGATGAACACTGAAGCTTTCTTT
CASTRGADRGMNTEAFF
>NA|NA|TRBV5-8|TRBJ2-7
TGTGCCGGCCCAAACGGCGGTAGCGTCCCGGGCGAGCAGTACTTC
CAGPNGGSVPGEQYF
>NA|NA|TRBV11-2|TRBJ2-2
TGTGCCAGCAGCTTGAGACAGGCGAACACCGGGGAGCTGTTTTTT
CASSLRQANTGELFF
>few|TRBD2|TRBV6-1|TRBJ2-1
TGTGCCAGCAGGGGGGGGGACTCTATAAACAATGAGCAGTTCTTC
CASRGGDSINNEQFF
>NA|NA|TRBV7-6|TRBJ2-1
TGTGCCGGCAGCTTGGAGATTTACAGTGAGCAGTTCTTC
CAGSLEIYSEQFF
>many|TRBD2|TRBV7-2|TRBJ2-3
TGTGCCAGCAGCTTAGAGACTAGCGCAGATACGCAGTATTTT
CASSLETSADTQYF
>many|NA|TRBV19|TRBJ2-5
TGTGCCAGTAGTCCCGAGACAGCCCAAGAGACCCAGTACTTC
CASSPETAQETQYF
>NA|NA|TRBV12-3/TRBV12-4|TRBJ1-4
TGTGCCAGCAGCCCAGGCCGGTTAACTAATGAAAAACTGTTTTTT
CASSPGRLTNEKLFF
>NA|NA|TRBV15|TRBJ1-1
TGTGCCACCAGCAGAGATTGGAACACTGAAGCTTTCTTT
CATSRDWNTEAFF
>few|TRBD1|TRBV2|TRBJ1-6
TGTGCCAGCAGTGAAAGACAGGGGGCATTCTCACCCCTCCACTTT
CASSERQGAFSPLHF
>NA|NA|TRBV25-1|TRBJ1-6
TGTGCCAGCAGTAGTGTATGGTCTGATTCACCCCTCCACTTT
CASSSVWSDSPLHF
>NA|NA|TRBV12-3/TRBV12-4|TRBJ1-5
TGTGCCAGCAGTTTTGAGGCAGGAGTGAATCAGCCCCAGCATTTT
CASSFEAGVNQPQHF
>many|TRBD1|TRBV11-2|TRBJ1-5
TGTGCCAGCAGCTTTTCCTCAGGGGGCTATAGCAATCAGCCCCAGCATTTT
CASSFSSGGYSNQPQHF
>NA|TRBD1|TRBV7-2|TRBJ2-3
TGTGCCAGCAGGGACAGGAAGGGCCCAGATACGCAGTATTTT
CASRDRKGPDTQYF
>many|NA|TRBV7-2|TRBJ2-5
TGTGCCAGCAGCTTAGGGGGAGCGGCAGAGACCCAGTACTTC
CASSLGGAAETQYF
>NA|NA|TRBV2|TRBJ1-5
TGTGCCAGCAGTGAATCGATTCAGCCCCAGCATTTT
CASSESIQPQHF
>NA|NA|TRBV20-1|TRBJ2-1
TGCAGTGCTTCAGACGCGAGCTCCTACAATGAGCAGTTCTTC
CSASDASSYNEQFF
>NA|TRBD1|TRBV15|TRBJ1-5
TGTGCCACCAGCATCCCGACAGGGGGGTGGAGCAATCAGCCCCAGCATTTT
CATSIPTGGWSNQPQHF
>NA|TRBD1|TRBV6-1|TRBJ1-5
TGTGCCAGCAGCCTCCGGGACAGGGGGCATTATAGCAATCGGCCCCAGCATTTT
CASSLRDRGHYSNRPQHF
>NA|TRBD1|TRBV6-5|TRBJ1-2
TGTGCCAGCAGTTACGACCTGGACAGGAGCTATGGCTACACCTTC
CASSYDLDRSYGYTF
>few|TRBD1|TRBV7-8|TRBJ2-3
TGTGCCAGCAGCTCGACAGGGGGCAGAACAGATACGCAGTATTTT
CASSSTGGRTDTQYF
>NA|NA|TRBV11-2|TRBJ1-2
TGTGCCAGCAGCTTAGATCGCTGGCAGGGTTCAGAGGGCTACACCTTC
CASSLDRWQGSEGYTF
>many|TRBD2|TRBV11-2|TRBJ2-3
TGTGCCAGCAGCTTAGATCAGGGAGGGGATACGCAGTATTTT
CASSLDQGGDTQYF
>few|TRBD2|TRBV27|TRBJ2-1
TGTGCCAGCAGACTCGGGGGGTACTCCTACAATGAGCAGTTCTTC
CASRLGGYSYNEQFF
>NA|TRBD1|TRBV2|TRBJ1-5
TGTGCCAGCGGTGAAGGACAGGGGGGAGGTCAGCCCCAGCATTTT
CASGEGQGGGQPQHF
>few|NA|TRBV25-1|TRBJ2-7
TGTGCCAGCAGTCTTGGCCACGAGCAGTACTTC
CASSLGHEQYF
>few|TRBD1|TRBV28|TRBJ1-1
TGTGCCAGCAGTTCCACCGGGACAGGGGACATCACTGAAGCTTTCTTT
CASSSTGTGDITEAFF
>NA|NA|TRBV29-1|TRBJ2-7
TGCAGCGTTGAAGATGGGACCTACTCCTACGAGCAGTACTTC
CSVEDGTYSYEQYF
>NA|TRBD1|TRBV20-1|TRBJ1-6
TGCAGTGTTAAGGGACAGAATAATTCACCCCTCCACTTT
CSVKGQNNSPLHF
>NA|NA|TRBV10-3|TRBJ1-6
TGTGCCAGCAGGCGGGGGACGGCCTATAATTCACCCCTCCACTTT
CASRRGTAYNSPLHF
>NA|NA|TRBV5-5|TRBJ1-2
TGTGCCAGCAGCTTGTCCACCGACGGGACTAACTATGGCTACACCTTC
CASSLSTDGTNYGYTF
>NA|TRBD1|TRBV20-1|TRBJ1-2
TGCAGTGCTAGAGGATCAGGGGGATTTTATGGCTACGCCTTC
CSARGSGGFYGYAF
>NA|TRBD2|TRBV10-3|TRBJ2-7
TGTGCCACCGCGTCTTCGGCTAGCGGGTCTTACGAGCAGTACTTC
CATASSASGSYEQYF
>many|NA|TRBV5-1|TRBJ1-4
TGCGCCAGCAGCCCCACACCTAATGAAAAACTGTTTTTT
CASSPTPNEKLFF
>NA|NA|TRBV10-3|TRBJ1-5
TGTGCCATCAGTGAGTCTGGGGATAATCAGCCCCAGCATTTT
CAISESGDNQPQHF
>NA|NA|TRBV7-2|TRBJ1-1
TGTGCCAGCAGCTTTCGGAACACTGAAGCTTTCTTT
CASSFRNTEAFF
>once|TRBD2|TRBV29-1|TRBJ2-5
TGCAGCGTGGAGGGGACTAGCGGGAGTGGATCCCAAGAAACCCAGTACTTC
CSVEGTSGSGSQETQYF
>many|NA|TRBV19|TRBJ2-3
TGTGCCAGTCGCCCCCGAGGGGAGGGCACAGATACGCAGTATTTT
CASRPRGEGTDTQYF
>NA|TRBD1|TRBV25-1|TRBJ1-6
TGTGCCAGCGGCAGACAGGGAGATAATTCACCCCTCCACTTT
CASGRQGDNSPLHF
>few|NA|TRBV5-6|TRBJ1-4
TGTGCCAGCAGCTTTACGGGGGAGCCTAATGAAAAACTGTTTTTT
CASSFTGEPNEKLFF